Listed below are T cell receptor beta chains from one sample, sequenced in a study of identical twins. TCRdb reprocessed the 5' RACE reads with MiXCR, giving one entry per CDR3 protein. This table has 150,000 or so distinct CDR3 sequences, around 3.5% appearing once. Sequenced material: memory T cells sorted from blood. These TCRs come from a man younger than 35 in good health. CDR3s include the opening cysteine and the closing phenylalanine or tryptophan. The D gene is left open where the match is weak. Rows may omit the clone size; those that give it use once, few, many or a size class.

v_call: TRBV7-2
d_call: NA
j_call: TRBJ2-1
clone_size: NA
cdr3_aa: CASSSTPGLRQFF
cdr3_nt: TGTGCCAGCAGCTCAACTCCGGGGCTTCGGCAGTTCTTC

v_call: TRBV5-1
d_call: NA
j_call: TRBJ1-2
clone_size: many
cdr3_aa: CASSLRMGERNGYTF
cdr3_nt: TGCGCCAGCAGCTTGAGGATGGGGGAAAGGAATGGCTACACCTTC

v_call: TRBV12-3/TRBV12-4
d_call: TRBD2
j_call: TRBJ2-3
clone_size: many
cdr3_aa: CASNPGTKKDTQYF
cdr3_nt: TGTGCCAGCAACCCCGGGACTAAGAAAGATACGCAGTATTTT

v_call: TRBV13
d_call: TRBD2
j_call: TRBJ2-7
clone_size: many
cdr3_aa: CASSRGGLANYEQYF
cdr3_nt: TGTGCCAGCAGCCGCGGGGGACTAGCGAACTACGAGCAGTACTTC

v_call: TRBV20-1
d_call: NA
j_call: TRBJ2-1
clone_size: many
cdr3_aa: CSAEAGQYNEQFF
cdr3_nt: TGCAGTGCTGAAGCGGGACAGTACAATGAGCAGTTCTTC

v_call: TRBV4-1
d_call: NA
j_call: TRBJ2-5
clone_size: many
cdr3_aa: CASSLLSAGRETQYF
cdr3_nt: TGCGCCAGCAGCCTATTGTCGGCAGGGCGAGAGACCCAGTACTTC

v_call: TRBV3-1
d_call: TRBD1
j_call: TRBJ2-3
clone_size: many
cdr3_aa: CASSYTGDTDTQYF
cdr3_nt: TGTGCCAGCAGCTATACAGGGGACACAGATACGCAGTATTTT

v_call: TRBV4-3
d_call: TRBD1
j_call: TRBJ1-1
clone_size: many
cdr3_aa: CASSQGQGRGNTEAFF
cdr3_nt: TGCGCCAGCAGCCAGGGACAGGGTCGAGGCAACACTGAAGCTTTCTTT

v_call: TRBV11-2
d_call: TRBD2
j_call: TRBJ2-1
clone_size: many
cdr3_aa: CASSPLAGLYNEQFF
cdr3_nt: TGTGCCAGCAGCCCTCTAGCGGGACTCTACAATGAGCAGTTCTTC

v_call: TRBV14
d_call: NA
j_call: TRBJ1-4
clone_size: many
cdr3_aa: CASSPTSGLMTEKLFF
cdr3_nt: TGTGCCAGCAGCCCCACGTCCGGGTTGATGACTGAAAAACTGTTTTTT

v_call: TRBV27
d_call: TRBD2
j_call: TRBJ2-3
clone_size: NA
cdr3_aa: CASSLGSGRLTDTQYF
cdr3_nt: TGTGCCAGCAGTTTAGGTAGCGGGAGGTTGACAGATACGCAGTATTTT

v_call: TRBV7-6
d_call: NA
j_call: TRBJ2-5
clone_size: few
cdr3_aa: CASSFTSQETQYF
cdr3_nt: TGTGCCAGCAGCTTCACATCCCAAGAGACCCAGTACTTC

v_call: TRBV28
d_call: NA
j_call: TRBJ2-2
clone_size: many
cdr3_aa: CASSLQMTPGGTSTGELFF
cdr3_nt: TGTGCCAGCAGTTTACAGATGACCCCGGGCGGTACTTCCACCGGGGAGCTGTTTTTT

v_call: TRBV20-1
d_call: TRBD1
j_call: TRBJ1-5
clone_size: few
cdr3_aa: CSARARTGANQPQHF
cdr3_nt: TGCAGTGCTAGGGCGCGGACAGGGGCCAATCAGCCCCAGCATTTT

v_call: TRBV5-1
d_call: NA
j_call: TRBJ2-2
clone_size: many
cdr3_aa: CASSLVGSGELFF
cdr3_nt: TGCGCCAGCAGCTTGGTGGGGAGCGGGGAGCTGTTTTTT

v_call: TRBV5-1
d_call: NA
j_call: TRBJ2-1
clone_size: many
cdr3_aa: CASSGGANEQFF
cdr3_nt: TGCGCCAGCAGTGGAGGGGCGAATGAGCAGTTCTTC